This T cell receptor (beta chain) was sequenced for a study of early T cells in non-severe SARS-CoV-2 infection. Study as a whole: Sequenced bulk RNA came from whole blood that was unsorted, and chains were unpaired. General observations from the study: Private and CD4 specificities were missed by VDJdb matching, which favored anti-spike CD8 responses.

With V trimmed by 5 bases and J by 1 base, 5 bases remained unmatched. Germline CDR1 is LGHNT and CDR2 is FRNRAP. The CDR3 extends over 15 amino acids. Details on this clonotype: Its antigen remains unknown.

Individual cDNA molecules were tagged with unique molecular identifiers. TCRdb recomputed calls from the 5' RACE reads with MiXCR, one row per CDR3 protein. Counted here are some 91,000 distinct CDR3 sequences, more than 9.5% occurring once; the ten biggest clones make up just over 4.5%. The sequence was obtained from an adult who was a healthcare worker with PCR-confirmed SARS-CoV-2 infection or an uninfected control (not recorded which). The source was whole blood, collected at baseline. The chain combines TRBV12-5 with TRBJ1-1; 9 positions agree with TRBD1. This chain's CDR3 is CASGLGTGWNTEAFF. The CDR3, as DNA: TGTGCTAGTGGTCTGGGGACAGGGTGGAACACTGAAGCTTTCTTT.